Here is one T cell receptor beta chain with its context. Its antigen has not been determined. One base away there is no much larger clone; base qualities are not given. This specimen belongs to a study of blood T cell repertoires in COVID-19 (dated by TCRdb to 2020 to 2021). In terms of the full investigation: The collaborator samples originated in the United States, Italy and Spain and spanned the acute and convalescent phases of COVID-19. The prospective study material was composed of cDNA or gDNA derived from T cells, B-cell-depleted T cells, or PBMCs. The dataset comprised deeply sampled blood TCRbeta repertoires from subjects exposed to, actively infected with, or recovered from COVID-19. A freely available public database, intended as a resource for researchers studying the immune response to SARS-CoV-2, is where the repertoires were released. Samples were obtained from the ongoing ImmuneRACE study (first 160 participants) and from about 1,300 subjects provided by 6 global collaborators. Sample metadata almost always included a de-identified subject ID, COVID-19 status, age in years and sex. Where available, HLA class I and class II types were taken from metadata supplied by the sample provider and were not determined by assay-based typing. What the authors observed across the whole study: The quantity of clinical and demographic metadata differed by source and by participant and was supplied without curation.

Collaborating institutions collected whole blood in K2EDTA tubes following their own protocols. For TCRbeta analysis, collaborators shipped samples as frozen whole blood, isolated PBMCs, or DNA extracted from either of those sample types. From V the trimming removes 4 bases and from J it removes 5 bases, while the gene matches leave 5 bases of the junction unaccounted for. The CDR3 contains 14 residues, cysteine and phenylalanine counted. The only DNA kept is the CDR3, 42 bases in frame from the first base. The germline V gene encodes CDR1 SGHDT and CDR2 YYEEEE. TCRbeta CDR3 regions were amplified from genomic DNA by means of the immunoSEQ Assay, a bias-controlled multiplex PCR. The original methods were these. Nucleated cell counts per sample were estimated from amplification of reference gene primers within the assay. To quantify the absolute abundance of each unique TCRbeta CDR3 rearrangement, sequence reads were collapsed and filtered. For each sample, productive Simpson clonality was calculated as the square root of Simpson's diversity index over productive rearrangements. TCRdb holds this immuneACCESS table with in-frame rearrangements only. Some clones are missing; in checked studies, unresolved V genes explain under half, and the rest has no known cause. The V and J calls and clone size come from that table; D and trimming were worked out from the DNA. Counted in this sample were 190,000 or so clones; 89% of them appeared once. The top ten hold 5.5% to 7.5% of the sample.

Sequencing used peripheral blood. This chain is built from TRBV5-6 and TRBJ1-2; 10 bases in the middle match TRBD1. The clonotype was recovered from a man in his forties with acute or convalescent COVID-19. This receptor has the CDR3 CASSPQGQGYGYTF. Read as DNA, the sequence is TGTGCCAGCAGCCCCCAGGGACAGGGGTATGGCTACACCTTC.